This T cell receptor (beta chain) was recovered during a study of cytomegalovirus exposure and HLA in healthy donors (dated by TCRdb to 2016 to 2017). Concerning the study at large: A later analysis indicated that the 95 to 150 validation repertoires were generated on the platform also employed for the roughly 730 repertoires of the first cohort. In addition to the first cohort of several hundred subjects, a separate validation cohort of 120 different subjects was used. The study combined high-throughput TCR immunosequencing, statistical association of individual TCRs with disease status, and machine learning to predict cytomegalovirus infection status. The aim of the study was to test whether cataloging public T cell receptors could identify signatures of past pathogen exposure.

V lost 6 bases and J lost 7 bases; the stretch between them is 19 bases long. The CDR3 spans 16 residues, from the cysteine through the phenylalanine. Of the read, only the CDR3 DNA is kept; its 48 bases are in frame from base 1. The CDR1 and CDR2 encoded by the germline V gene are SNHLY and FYNNEI. On this clone itself: Its antigen is still unknown. Qualities for individual bases were not recorded, and no much larger clone is one base off.

Separate from the approximately 700-subject first cohort, the validation cohort of about 130 subjects was the group to which the donors belonged. The paper's findings and limits, for the study overall: In both the original and validation cohorts, the classifier was reported to diagnose cytomegalovirus status with high specificity and sensitivity. In vitro tests confirmed that a few of the cytomegalovirus-associated TCR beta chains recognize cytomegalovirus antigens. Subsequent analysis determined that TCRs grouped into clusters in the first cohort also showed a tendency toward co-occurrence across the roughly 130 validation repertoires, and about 94% of cluster scores exceeded 0. In the study, approximately 160 TCR beta chains were listed as associated with cytomegalovirus. A later analysis had no HLA typing for the validation cohort, so co-occurrence there was scored across all 110 or so repertoires. Across donors, most TCR sequences were observed very rarely, whereas some public TCRs were present in many individuals. The authors suggested that the approach could potentially be generalized to other disease states and immunological phenotypes.

Library creation used the immunoSEQ multiplex PCR assay. On the authors' methods: A statistical classification framework was built for diagnosing cytomegalovirus status from the catalog of TCR beta chain sequences. This is the immuneACCESS table as TCRdb keeps it, with only in-frame sequences that have V and J called. A part of the clones is gone; compared with another copy, unresolved V genes explain less than half, and the rest is unexplained. V and J calls and clone size come straight from that table; D and trimming were deduced from the DNA. The sample table contains about 64,000 clones; only one count was recorded for 85% to 95% of them. The top ten constitute 5.8% of the sample.

The receptor's source is a woman aged 18-29 years in good health and CMV-seropositive. The chain is assembled from TRBV2 and TRBJ1-6; a weak D assignment points to TRBD1 (6 bases agree). Sample: PBMCs. The CDR3 is CASSYGQLSSNSPLHF. The DNA sequence is given as TGTGCCAGCAGCTACGGACAGTTATCGTCGAATTCACCCCTCCACTTT.